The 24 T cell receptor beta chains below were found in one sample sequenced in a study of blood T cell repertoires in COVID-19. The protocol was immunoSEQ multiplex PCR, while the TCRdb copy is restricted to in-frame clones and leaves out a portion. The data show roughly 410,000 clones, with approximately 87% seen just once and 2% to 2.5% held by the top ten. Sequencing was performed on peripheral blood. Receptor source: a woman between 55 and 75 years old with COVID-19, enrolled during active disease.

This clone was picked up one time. In nucleotides, the CDR3 is TGTGCCAGCAGCCACCTCGGAGGGACAGTCCAAGAGACCCAGTACTTC. Protein sequence: CASSHLGGTVQETQYF. The chain is built from TRBV4-2 and TRBJ2-5, with D possibly matching TRBD1 (7 bases). In germline, CDR1 is LGHNA, CDR2 YNFKEQ. The ends were cut back, 3 bases at V and 1 base at J, with 15 bases in the middle. The CDR3 has 16 amino acids.

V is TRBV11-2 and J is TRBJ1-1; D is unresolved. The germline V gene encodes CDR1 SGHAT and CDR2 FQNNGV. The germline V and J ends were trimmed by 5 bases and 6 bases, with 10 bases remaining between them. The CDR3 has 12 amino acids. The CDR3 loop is CASSPDIAEAFF. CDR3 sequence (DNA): TGTGCCAGCAGCCCCGACATCGCTGAAGCTTTCTTT.

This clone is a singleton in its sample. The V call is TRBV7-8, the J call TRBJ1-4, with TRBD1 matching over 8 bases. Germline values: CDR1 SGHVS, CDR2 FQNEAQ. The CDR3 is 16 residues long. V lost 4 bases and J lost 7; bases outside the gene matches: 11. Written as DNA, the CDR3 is TGTGCCAGCAGCTCCGGTGGACAGGGAGTCATTGAAAAACTGTTTTTT. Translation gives CASSSGGQGVIEKLFF.

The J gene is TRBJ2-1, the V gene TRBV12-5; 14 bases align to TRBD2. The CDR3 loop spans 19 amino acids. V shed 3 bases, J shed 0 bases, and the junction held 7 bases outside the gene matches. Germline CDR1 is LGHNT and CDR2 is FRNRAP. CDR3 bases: TGTGCTAGTGGTTTAGGACTAGCGGGGGGCCTGAGCTCCTACAATGAGCAGTTCTTC. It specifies CASGLGLAGGLSSYNEQFF.

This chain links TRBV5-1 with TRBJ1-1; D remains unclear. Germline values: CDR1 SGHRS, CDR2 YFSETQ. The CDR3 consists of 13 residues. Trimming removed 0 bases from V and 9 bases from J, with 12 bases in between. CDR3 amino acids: CASSLGTGGKAFF. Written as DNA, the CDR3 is TGCGCCAGCAGCTTGGGAACGGGAGGGAAAGCTTTCTTT.

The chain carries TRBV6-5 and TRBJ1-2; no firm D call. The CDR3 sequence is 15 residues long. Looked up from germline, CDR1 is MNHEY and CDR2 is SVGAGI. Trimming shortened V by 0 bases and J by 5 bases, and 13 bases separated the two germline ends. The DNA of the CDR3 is TGTGCCAGCAGTTACTCCGGGGTACTCGGGTATGGCTACACCTTC. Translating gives CASSYSGVLGYGYTF.

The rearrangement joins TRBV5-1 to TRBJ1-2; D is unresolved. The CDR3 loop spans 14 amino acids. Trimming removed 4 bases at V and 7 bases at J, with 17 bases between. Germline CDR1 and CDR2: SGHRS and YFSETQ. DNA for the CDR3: TGCGCCAGCAGCGGTTCGCTACCTCTCCTTGGCTACACCTTC. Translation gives CASSGSLPLLGYTF.

The CDR3 nucleotides are TGTGCCAGCAGCCGAGACAGGGCCACAAGATTGAACACTGAAGCTTTCTTT. The encoded protein is CASSRDRATRLNTEAFF. The V gene is TRBV27, the J gene TRBJ1-1; 7 positions match TRBD1. Germline V CDR1 and CDR2: MNHEY, SMNVEV (reference sequence). This CDR3 comprises 17 residues. V trimming: 6 bases; J trimming: 0 bases; junction bases outside the gene matches: 13.

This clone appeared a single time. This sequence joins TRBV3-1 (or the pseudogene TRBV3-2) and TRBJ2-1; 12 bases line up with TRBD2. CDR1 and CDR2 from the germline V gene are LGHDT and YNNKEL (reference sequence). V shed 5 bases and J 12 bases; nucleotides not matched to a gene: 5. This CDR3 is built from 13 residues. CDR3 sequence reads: CASSAQTSGGQFF. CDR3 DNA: TGTGCCAGCAGCGCGCAGACTAGCGGGGGGCAGTTCTTC.

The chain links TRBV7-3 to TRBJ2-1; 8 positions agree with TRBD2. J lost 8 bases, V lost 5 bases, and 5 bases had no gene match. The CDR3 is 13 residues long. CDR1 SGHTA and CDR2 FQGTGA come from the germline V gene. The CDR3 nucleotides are TGTGCCAGCAGCATAAGCGGGGGCGATGAGCAGTTCTTC. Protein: CASSISGGDEQFF.

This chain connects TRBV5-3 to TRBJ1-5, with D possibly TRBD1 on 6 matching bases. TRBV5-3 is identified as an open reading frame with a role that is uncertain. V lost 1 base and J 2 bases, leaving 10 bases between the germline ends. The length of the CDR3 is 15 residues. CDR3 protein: CARSLLQGGNQPQHF. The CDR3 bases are TGTGCCAGAAGCTTGCTACAGGGAGGCAATCAGCCCCAGCATTTT.

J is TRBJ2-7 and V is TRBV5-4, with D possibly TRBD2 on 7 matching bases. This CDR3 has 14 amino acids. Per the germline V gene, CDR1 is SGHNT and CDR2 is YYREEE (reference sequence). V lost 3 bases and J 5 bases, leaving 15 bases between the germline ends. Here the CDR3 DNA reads TGTGCCAGCAGCTCCCAGGAAGGGGGGGACGAGCAGTACTTC. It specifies CASSSQEGGDEQYF.

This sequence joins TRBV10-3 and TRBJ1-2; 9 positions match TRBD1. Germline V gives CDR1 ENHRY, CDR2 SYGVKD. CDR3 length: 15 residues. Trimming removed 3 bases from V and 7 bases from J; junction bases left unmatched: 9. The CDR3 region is CAISEVGQGRVGYTF. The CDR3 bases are TGTGCCATCAGTGAAGTCGGACAGGGGCGCGTTGGCTACACCTTC.

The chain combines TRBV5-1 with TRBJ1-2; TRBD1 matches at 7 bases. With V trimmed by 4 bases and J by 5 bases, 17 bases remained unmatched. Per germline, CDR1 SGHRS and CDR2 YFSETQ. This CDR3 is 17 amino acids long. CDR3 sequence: CASSQNRGLLVGYGYTF. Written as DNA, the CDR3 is TGCGCCAGCAGCCAAAACAGGGGTCTCCTTGTCGGATATGGCTACACCTTC.

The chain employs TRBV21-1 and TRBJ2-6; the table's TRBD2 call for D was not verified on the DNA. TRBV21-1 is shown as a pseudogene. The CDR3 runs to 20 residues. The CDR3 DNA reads TGTGCCAGCAGCAAAGAGTCCCTTTGTAGAGATTCCTCTGGGGCCAACGTCCTGACTTTC. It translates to CASSKESLCRDSSGANVLTF.

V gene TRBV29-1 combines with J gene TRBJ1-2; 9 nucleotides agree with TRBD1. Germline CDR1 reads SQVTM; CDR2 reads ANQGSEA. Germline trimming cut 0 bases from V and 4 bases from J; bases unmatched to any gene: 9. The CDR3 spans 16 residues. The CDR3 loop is CSVEELRDRVGYGYTF. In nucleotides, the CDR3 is TGCAGCGTTGAAGAGCTCCGGGACAGGGTCGGCTATGGCTACACCTTC. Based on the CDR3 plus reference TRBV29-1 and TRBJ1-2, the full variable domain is SAVISQKPSRDICQRGTSLTIQCQVDSQVTMMFWYRQQPGQSLTLIATANQGSEATYESGFVIDKFPISRPNLTFSTLTVSNMSPEDSSIYLCSVEELRDRVGYGYTFGSGTRLTVV.

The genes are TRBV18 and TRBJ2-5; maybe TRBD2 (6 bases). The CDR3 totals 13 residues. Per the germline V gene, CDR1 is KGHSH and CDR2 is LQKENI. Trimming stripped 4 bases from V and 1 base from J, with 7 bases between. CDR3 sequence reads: CASSRDFQETQYF. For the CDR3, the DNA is TGTGCCAGCTCACGGGACTTCCAAGAGACCCAGTACTTC.

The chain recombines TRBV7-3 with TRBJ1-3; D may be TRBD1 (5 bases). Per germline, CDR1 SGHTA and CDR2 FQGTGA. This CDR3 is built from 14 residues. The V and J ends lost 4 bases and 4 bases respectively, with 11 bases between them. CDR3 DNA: TGTGCCAGCAGCTCCGGGGGGTCCGGAAACACCATATATTTT. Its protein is CASSSGGSGNTIYF.

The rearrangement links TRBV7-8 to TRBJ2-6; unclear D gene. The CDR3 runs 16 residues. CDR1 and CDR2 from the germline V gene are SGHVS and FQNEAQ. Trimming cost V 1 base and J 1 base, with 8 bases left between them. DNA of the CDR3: TGTGCCAGCAGCTTAGTGGCCCGTTCTGGGGCCAACGTCCTGACTTTC. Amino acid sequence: CASSLVARSGANVLTF. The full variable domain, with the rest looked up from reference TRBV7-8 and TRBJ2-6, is GAGVSQSPRYKVAKRGQDVALRCDPISGHVSLFWYQQALGQGPEFLTYFQNEAQLDKSGLPSDRFFAERPEGSVSTLKIQRTQQEDSAVYLCASSLVARSGANVLTFGAGSRLTVL.

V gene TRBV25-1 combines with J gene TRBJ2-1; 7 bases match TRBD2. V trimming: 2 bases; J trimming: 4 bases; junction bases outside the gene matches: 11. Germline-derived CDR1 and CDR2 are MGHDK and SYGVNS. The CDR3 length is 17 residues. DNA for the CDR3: TGTGCCAGCAGTGAAAATACAAGGGCTAGCGGTTACAATGAGCAGTTCTTC. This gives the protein CASSENTRASGYNEQFF.

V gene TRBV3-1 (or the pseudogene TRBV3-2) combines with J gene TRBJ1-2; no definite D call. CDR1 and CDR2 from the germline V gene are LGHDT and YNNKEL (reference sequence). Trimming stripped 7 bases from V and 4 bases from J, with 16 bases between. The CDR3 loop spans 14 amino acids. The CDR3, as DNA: TGTGCCAGCACCCCGGGTGAGGGCGGCTATGGCTACACCTTC. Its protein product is CASTPGEGGYGYTF.

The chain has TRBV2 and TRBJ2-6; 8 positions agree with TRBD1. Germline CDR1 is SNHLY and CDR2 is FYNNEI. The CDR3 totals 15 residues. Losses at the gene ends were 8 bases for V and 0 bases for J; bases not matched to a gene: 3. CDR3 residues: CASGDRISGANVLTF. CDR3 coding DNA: TGTGCCAGCGGGGACAGGATCTCTGGGGCCAACGTCCTGACTTTC.

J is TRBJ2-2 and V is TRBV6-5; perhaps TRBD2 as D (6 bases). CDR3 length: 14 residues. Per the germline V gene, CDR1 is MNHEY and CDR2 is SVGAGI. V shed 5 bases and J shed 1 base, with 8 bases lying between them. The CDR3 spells CASSRAGNTGELFF. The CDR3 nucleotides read TGTGCCAGCAGTAGAGCGGGGAACACCGGGGAGCTGTTTTTT.

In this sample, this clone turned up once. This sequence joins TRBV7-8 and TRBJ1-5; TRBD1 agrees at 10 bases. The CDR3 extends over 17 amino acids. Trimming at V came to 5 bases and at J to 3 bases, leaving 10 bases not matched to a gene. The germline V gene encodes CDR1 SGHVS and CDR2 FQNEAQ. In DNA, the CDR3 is TGTGCCAGCAGCCGAGGAACCGGGACAGGGGCCAATCAGCCCCAGCATTTT. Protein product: CASSRGTGTGANQPQHF.